The rows below give T cell receptor beta chains drawn from one sample of a study of blood T cell repertoires in COVID-19. Method: immunoSEQ multiplex PCR; TCRdb's copy keeps in-frame clones and lacks some. The data hold 100,000 to 150,000 clones, with around 84% observed a single time. The specimen sequenced was peripheral blood. These receptors originate from a woman of 80 years or more with acute or convalescent COVID-19. Each CDR3 is given with its conserved first and last residue. The D gene is left open where the match is weak. Clone size is given for some rows only: seen once, a few or many times, or a class if the clone is expanded.

abundance: once
v_gene: TRBV6-2/TRBV6-3
j_gene: TRBJ2-7
d_gene: TRBD2
CDR3nt: TGTGCCAGCAGTTACTCGGGGACTAGCGTATCCTACGAGCAGTACTTC
CDR3aa: CASSYSGTSVSYEQYF

abundance: -
v_gene: TRBV5-4
j_gene: TRBJ1-1
d_gene: TRBD1
CDR3nt: TGTGCCAGCAGCTTCTCCGGGACAGGAGTGGCTTTCTTT
CDR3aa: CASSFSGTGVAFF

abundance: once
v_gene: TRBV29-1
j_gene: TRBJ1-4
d_gene: -
CDR3nt: TGCAGCGTTTGGCAGGGCGGTGAAAAACTGTTTTTT
CDR3aa: CSVWQGGEKLFF

abundance: -
v_gene: TRBV7-9
j_gene: TRBJ2-1
d_gene: TRBD2
CDR3nt: TGTGCCAGCAGCTTGGCCCTAGCGGGATACAATGAGCAGTTCTTC
CDR3aa: CASSLALAGYNEQFF

abundance: -
v_gene: TRBV10-2
j_gene: TRBJ1-3
d_gene: TRBD1
CDR3nt: TGCGCCAGCAGTGAGGGGGACAGGGCTGGAAACACCATATATTTT
CDR3aa: CASSEGDRAGNTIYF

abundance: -
v_gene: TRBV5-3
j_gene: TRBJ2-5
d_gene: TRBD1
CDR3nt: TGTGCCAGAAGCCGGGACAGGGGGCGGGAGACCCAGTACTTC
CDR3aa: CARSRDRGRETQYF

abundance: -
v_gene: TRBV5-1
j_gene: TRBJ1-4
d_gene: -
CDR3nt: TGCGCCAGCAGCTTGGCCCAGGGGCCAACTAATGAAAAACTGTTTTTT
CDR3aa: CASSLAQGPTNEKLFF

abundance: -
v_gene: TRBV21-1
j_gene: TRBJ1-1
d_gene: -
CDR3nt: TGTGCCAGCAGCCTACGACGGGAAGAAAACACTGAAGCTTTCTTT
CDR3aa: CASSLRREENTEAFF

abundance: -
v_gene: TRBV18
j_gene: TRBJ2-7
d_gene: -
CDR3nt: TGTGCCAGCTCACCGGGACACGGGTACGAGCAGTACTTC
CDR3aa: CASSPGHGYEQYF

abundance: -
v_gene: TRBV5-1
j_gene: TRBJ1-1
d_gene: TRBD1
CDR3nt: TGCGCCAGCAGCATACGACAGGGCGACACTGAAGCTTTCTTT
CDR3aa: CASSIRQGDTEAFF

abundance: -
v_gene: TRBV5-4
j_gene: TRBJ1-2
d_gene: -
CDR3nt: TGTGCCAGCAGCTTGGCCGGGGGGCTTGGCTACACCTTC
CDR3aa: CASSLAGGLGYTF

abundance: -
v_gene: TRBV19
j_gene: TRBJ2-1
d_gene: TRBD2
CDR3nt: TGTGCCAGTAGCCGTCGGGGCGGGAGGGCCATCAATGAGCAGTTCTTC
CDR3aa: CASSRRGGRAINEQFF

abundance: -
v_gene: TRBV29-1
j_gene: TRBJ1-1
d_gene: TRBD1
CDR3nt: TGCAGCGCTAGACAGGGTGAGAACACTGAAGCTTTCTTT
CDR3aa: CSARQGENTEAFF